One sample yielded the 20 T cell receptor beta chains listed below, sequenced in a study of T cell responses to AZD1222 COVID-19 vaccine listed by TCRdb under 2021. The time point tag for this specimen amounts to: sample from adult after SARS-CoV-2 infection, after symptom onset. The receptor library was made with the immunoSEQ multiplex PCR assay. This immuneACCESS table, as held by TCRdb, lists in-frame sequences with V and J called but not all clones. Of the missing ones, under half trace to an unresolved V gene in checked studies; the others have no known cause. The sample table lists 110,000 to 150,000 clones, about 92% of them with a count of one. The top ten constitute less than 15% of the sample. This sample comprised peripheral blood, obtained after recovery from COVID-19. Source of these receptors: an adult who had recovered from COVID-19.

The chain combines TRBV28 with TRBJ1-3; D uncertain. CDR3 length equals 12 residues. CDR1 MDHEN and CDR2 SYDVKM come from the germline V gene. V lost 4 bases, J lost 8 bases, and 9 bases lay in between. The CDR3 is CASSSRIDTIYF. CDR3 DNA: TGTGCCAGCAGTTCCCGCATAGACACCATATATTTT.

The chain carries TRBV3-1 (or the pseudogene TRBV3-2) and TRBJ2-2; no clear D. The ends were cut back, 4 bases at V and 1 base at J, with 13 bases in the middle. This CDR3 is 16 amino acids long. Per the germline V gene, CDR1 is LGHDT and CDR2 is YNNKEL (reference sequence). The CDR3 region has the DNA TGTGCCAGCAGCCCGCGGCCACTTCTGAACACCGGGGAGCTGTTTTTT. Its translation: CASSPRPLLNTGELFF.

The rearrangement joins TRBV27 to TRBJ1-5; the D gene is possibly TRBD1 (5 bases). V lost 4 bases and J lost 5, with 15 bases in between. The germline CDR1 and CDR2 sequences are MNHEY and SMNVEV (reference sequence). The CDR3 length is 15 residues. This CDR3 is CASSSAGKLDQPQHF. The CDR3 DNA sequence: TGTGCCAGCAGTTCGGCAGGGAAATTGGATCAGCCCCAGCATTTT.

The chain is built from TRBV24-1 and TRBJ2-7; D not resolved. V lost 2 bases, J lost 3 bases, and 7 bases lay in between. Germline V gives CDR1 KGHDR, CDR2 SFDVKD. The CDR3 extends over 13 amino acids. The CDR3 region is CATSDSPGYEQYF. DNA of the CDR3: TGTGCCACCAGTGATTCGCCAGGCTACGAGCAGTACTTC.

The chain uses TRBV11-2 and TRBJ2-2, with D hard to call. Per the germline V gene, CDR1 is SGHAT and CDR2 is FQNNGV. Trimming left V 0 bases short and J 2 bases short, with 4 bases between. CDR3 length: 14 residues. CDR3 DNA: TGTGCCAGCAGCTTAGATCGTAACACCGGGGAGCTGTTTTTT. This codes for CASSLDRNTGELFF. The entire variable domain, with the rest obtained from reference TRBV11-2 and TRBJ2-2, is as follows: EAGVAQSPRYKIIEKRQSVAFWCNPISGHATLYWYQQILGQGPKLLIQFQNNGVVDDSQLPKDRFSAERLKGVDSTLKIQPAKLEDSAVYLCASSLDRNTGELFFGEGSRLTVL.

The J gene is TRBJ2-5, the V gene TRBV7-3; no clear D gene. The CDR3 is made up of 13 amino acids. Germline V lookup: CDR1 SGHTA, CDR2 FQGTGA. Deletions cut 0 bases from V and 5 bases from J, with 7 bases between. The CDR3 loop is CASSLTPQETQYF. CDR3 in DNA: TGTGCCAGCAGCTTAACCCCCCAGGAGACCCAGTACTTC.

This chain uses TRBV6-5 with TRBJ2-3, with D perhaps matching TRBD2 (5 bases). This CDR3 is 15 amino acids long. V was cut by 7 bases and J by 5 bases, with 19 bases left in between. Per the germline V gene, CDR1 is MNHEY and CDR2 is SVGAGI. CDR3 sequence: CASKLGSAVGDTQYF. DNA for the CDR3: TGTGCCAGCAAGCTGGGGAGCGCGGTGGGAGATACGCAGTATTTT.

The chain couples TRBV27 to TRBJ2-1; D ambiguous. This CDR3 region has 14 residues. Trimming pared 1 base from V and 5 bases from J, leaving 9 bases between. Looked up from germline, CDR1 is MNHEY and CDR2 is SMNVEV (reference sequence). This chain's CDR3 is CASSLLGTDNEQFF. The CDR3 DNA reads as TGTGCCAGCAGTTTATTGGGCACGGACAATGAGCAGTTCTTC.

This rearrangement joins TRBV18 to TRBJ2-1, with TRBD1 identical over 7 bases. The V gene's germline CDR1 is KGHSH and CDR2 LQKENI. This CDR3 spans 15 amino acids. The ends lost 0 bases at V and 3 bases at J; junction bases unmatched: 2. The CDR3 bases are TGTGCCAGCTCACCACCTTGGGACAGCTACAATGAGCAGTTCTTC. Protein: CASSPPWDSYNEQFF.

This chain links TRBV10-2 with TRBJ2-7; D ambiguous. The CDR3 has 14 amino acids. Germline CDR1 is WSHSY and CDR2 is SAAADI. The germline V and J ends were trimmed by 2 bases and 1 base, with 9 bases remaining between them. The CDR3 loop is CASSEAERSYEQYF. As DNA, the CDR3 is TGCGCCAGCAGTGAGGCGGAACGTTCCTACGAGCAGTACTTC.

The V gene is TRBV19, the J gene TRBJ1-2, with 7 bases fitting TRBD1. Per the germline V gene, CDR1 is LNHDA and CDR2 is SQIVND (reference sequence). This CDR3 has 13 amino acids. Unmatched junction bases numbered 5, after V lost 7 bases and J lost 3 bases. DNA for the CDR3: TGTGCCAGTAACGAAGACAGGGACTATGGCTACACCTTC. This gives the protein CASNEDRDYGYTF.

The CDR3 DNA is TGTGCCAGCAGCCTAGATAGATCTACAGGGGGCGCGAAGACCCAGTACTTC. Protein: CASSLDRSTGGAKTQYF. This chain joins TRBV3-1 (or the pseudogene TRBV3-2) and TRBJ2-5; 9 bases line up with TRBD1. The germline gives CDR1 LGHDT, CDR2 YNNKEL (reference sequence). The CDR3 has 17 residues. V lost 4 bases, J lost 6 bases, and 15 bases stayed unmatched.

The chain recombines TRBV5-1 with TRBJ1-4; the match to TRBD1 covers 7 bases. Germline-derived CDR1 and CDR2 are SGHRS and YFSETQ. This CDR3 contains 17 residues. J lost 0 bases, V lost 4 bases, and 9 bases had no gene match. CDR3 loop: CASSPTVGGPTNEKLFF. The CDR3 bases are TGCGCCAGCAGCCCTACCGTAGGGGGCCCAACTAATGAAAAACTGTTTTTT.

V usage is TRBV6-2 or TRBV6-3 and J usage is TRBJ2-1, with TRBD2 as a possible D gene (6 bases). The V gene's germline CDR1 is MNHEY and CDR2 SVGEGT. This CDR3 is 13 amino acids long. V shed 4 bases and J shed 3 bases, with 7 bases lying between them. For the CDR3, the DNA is TGTGCCAGCAGTTCGGGAGACTACAATGAGCAGTTCTTC. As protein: CASSSGDYNEQFF.

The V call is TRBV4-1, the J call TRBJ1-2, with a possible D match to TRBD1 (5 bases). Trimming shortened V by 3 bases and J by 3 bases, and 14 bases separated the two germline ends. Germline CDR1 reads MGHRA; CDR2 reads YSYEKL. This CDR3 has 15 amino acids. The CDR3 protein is CASSHALGTDYGYTF. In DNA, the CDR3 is TGCGCCAGCAGCCATGCACTCGGGACGGACTATGGCTACACCTTC.

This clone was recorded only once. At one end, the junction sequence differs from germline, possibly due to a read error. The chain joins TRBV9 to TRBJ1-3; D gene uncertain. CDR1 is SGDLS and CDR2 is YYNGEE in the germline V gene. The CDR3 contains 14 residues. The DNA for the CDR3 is TGTGCCAGCAGCGTAGACGGTACTGGGAACACCATATATTTT. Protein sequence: CASSVDGTGNTIYF.

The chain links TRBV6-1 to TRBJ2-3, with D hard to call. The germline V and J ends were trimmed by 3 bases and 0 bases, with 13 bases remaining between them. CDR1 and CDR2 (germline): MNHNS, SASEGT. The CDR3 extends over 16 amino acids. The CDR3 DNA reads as TGTGCCAGCAGTGACGGCTATTTCCAAAGCACAGATACGCAGTATTTT. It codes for CASSDGYFQSTDTQYF.

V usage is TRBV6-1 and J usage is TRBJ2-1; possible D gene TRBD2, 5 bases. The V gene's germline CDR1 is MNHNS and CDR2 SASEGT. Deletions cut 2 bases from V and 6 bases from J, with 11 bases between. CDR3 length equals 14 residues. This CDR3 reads CASSERRDSNEQFF. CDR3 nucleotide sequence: TGTGCCAGCAGTGAAAGACGGGATAGCAATGAGCAGTTCTTC.

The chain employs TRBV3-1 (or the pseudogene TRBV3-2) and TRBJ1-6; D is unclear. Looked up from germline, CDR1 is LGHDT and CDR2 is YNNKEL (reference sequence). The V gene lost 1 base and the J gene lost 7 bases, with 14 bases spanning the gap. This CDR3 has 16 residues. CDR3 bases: TGTGCCAGCAGCCAAGGGAGAGGGTTTTTGAATTCACCCCTCCACTTT. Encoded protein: CASSQGRGFLNSPLHF.

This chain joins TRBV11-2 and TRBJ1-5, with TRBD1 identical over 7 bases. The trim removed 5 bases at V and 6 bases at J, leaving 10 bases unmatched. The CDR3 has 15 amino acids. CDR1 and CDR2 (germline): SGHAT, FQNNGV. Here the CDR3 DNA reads TGTGCCAGCAGCCCCGGGACAGTTCATACTCAGCCCCAGCATTTT. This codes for CASSPGTVHTQPQHF.